These 22 T cell receptor beta chains were sequenced from one sample in a study of early T cells in non-severe SARS-CoV-2 infection. TCRdb reprocessed the 5' RACE reads via MiXCR and lists one record per CDR3 protein. The sample records around 57,000 distinct CDR3 sequences, 7% to 9% being singletons. Sequencing was carried out using whole blood. These receptors originate from an adult who was a healthcare worker with PCR-confirmed SARS-CoV-2 infection or an uninfected control (not recorded which).

This clonotype has ten or more counts. The chain has TRBV24-1 and TRBJ1-1; 8 positions agree with TRBD1. Germline CDR1 is KGHDR and CDR2 is SFDVKD. After removal of 5 bases from V and 1 base from J, the junction contained 5 bases not matched to a gene. The CDR3 contains 15 residues. For the CDR3, the DNA is TGTGCCACCAGTGCCCCTGGGACAGGGAACACTGAAGCTTTCTTT. It yields the protein CATSAPGTGNTEAFF.

The chain links TRBV4-1 to TRBJ2-1; D call uncertain. Germline V gene sequence: CDR1 MGHRA, CDR2 YSYEKL. The V end lost 8 bases, the J end lost 0 bases, and 17 bases lay between the germline ends. This CDR3 spans 16 amino acids. The CDR3 DNA follows: TGCGCCAGCCGGATTACAGCCTCTAGCTCCTACAATGAGCAGTTCTTC. Its protein is CASRITASSSYNEQFF.

The V call is TRBV6-1, the J call TRBJ1-6, with TRBD1 as a possible D gene (6 bases). This CDR3 has 15 amino acids. Germline V gives CDR1 MNHNS, CDR2 SASEGT. The V and J ends lost 8 bases and 6 bases respectively, with 17 bases between them. The DNA of the CDR3 is TGTGCCAGCTTCCGTGGGGGGGCGCTTAATTCACCCCTCCACTTT. Protein sequence: CASFRGGALNSPLHF.

This clonotype was observed many times. This chain links TRBV20-1 with TRBJ1-2; 7 bases align to TRBD1. V gave up 6 bases and J gave up 3 bases; unmatched junction bases: 7. Germline V gene sequence: CDR1 DFQATT, CDR2 SNEGSKA (reference sequence). This CDR3 has 13 residues. CDR3 sequence: CSADRVEHYGYTF. CDR3 DNA sequence: TGCAGTGCCGACAGGGTTGAACACTATGGCTACACCTTC.

In its sample, this clonotype was seen many times. The chain uses TRBV7-2 and TRBJ1-4, with no clear D. V lost 1 base and J 5 bases, leaving 8 bases between the germline ends. The germline V gene encodes CDR1 SGHTA and CDR2 FQGNSA. The CDR3 runs 14 residues. The CDR3 reads CASSLGWRNEKLFF. CDR3 in DNA: TGTGCCAGCAGCTTAGGTTGGCGAAATGAAAAACTGTTTTTT. The full variable domain, with the rest looked up from reference TRBV7-2 and TRBJ1-4, is GAGVSQSPSNKVTEKGKDVELRCDPISGHTALYWYRQSLGQGLEFLIYFQGNSAPDKSGLPSDRFSAERTGGSVSTLTIQRTQQEDSAVYLCASSLGWRNEKLFFGSGTQLSVL.

The chain recombines TRBV9 with TRBJ2-5; D may match TRBD1 or TRBD2 (6 bases each). The germline CDR1 and CDR2 sequences are SGDLS and YYNGEE. The V end lost 4 bases, the J end lost 7 bases, and 20 bases lay between the germline ends. The length of the CDR3 is 15 residues. The CDR3 loop is CASSTPGPEGGTQYF. The CDR3 DNA reads TGTGCCAGCAGCACCCCGGGACCAGAGGGGGGGACCCAGTACTTC.

In this sample, this clonotype turned up many times. The chain combines TRBV6-6 with TRBJ1-2; D perhaps matches TRBD1 (6 bases). Germline-derived CDR1 and CDR2 are MNHNY and SVGAGI (reference sequence). With 5 bases removed from V and 10 bases from J, the gap between germline ends came to 20 bases. The CDR3 has 14 amino acids. The CDR3 sequence: CASSIPRDTRIYTF. Written as DNA, the CDR3 is TGTGCCAGCAGTATACCACGGGACACTCGGATCTACACCTTC.

This clonotype has just a few counts. In DNA form, the CDR3 reads TGTGCCAGCACCCCGCTGTTGGGGGGCGCTTGGGAGACCCAGTACTTC. Encoded protein: CASTPLLGGAWETQYF. The chain is built from TRBV12-3 or TRBV12-4 and TRBJ2-5; TRBD1 or TRBD2 may be the D gene (6 bases each). The V gene lost 7 bases and the J gene lost 5 bases, with 23 bases spanning the gap. CDR3 size: 16 residues.

This clonotype came up many times. The rearrangement joins TRBV6-4 to TRBJ2-2; 9 bases are a match to TRBD1. From germline, CDR1 is MRHNA and CDR2 SNTAGT. V shed 6 bases, J shed 7 bases, and the junction held 6 bases outside the gene matches. CDR3 size: 14 residues. The CDR3 region is CASRMDRGDGELFF. CDR3 nucleotides: TGTGCCAGCAGGATGGACAGGGGCGACGGGGAGCTGTTTTTT.

About this clonotype: A read error may explain this, as a much larger clone is one base away. The gene calls are TRBV7-3 and TRBJ2-5; D may be TRBD2 (5 bases). In germline, CDR1 is SGHTA, CDR2 FQGTGA. CDR3 length equals 13 residues. The germline V and J ends were trimmed by 5 bases and 6 bases, with 13 bases remaining between them. The CDR3 is CASSVDFGKTQYF. The DNA of the CDR3 is TGTGCCAGCAGCGTGGACTTTGGGAAGACCCAGTACTTC.

This clonotype has a count of ten or more. The rearrangement links TRBV11-3 to TRBJ2-2; no clear D. V lost 1 base and J lost 2, with 5 bases in between. This CDR3 spans 14 amino acids. Per germline, CDR1 SGHNT and CDR2 YENEEA. The chain's CDR3 is CASSLGTNTGELFF. The DNA of the CDR3 is TGTGCCAGCAGCTTAGGGACCAACACCGGGGAGCTGTTTTTT.

The chain links TRBV12-3 or TRBV12-4 to TRBJ2-3; TRBD2 matches 13 bases. The CDR3 loop spans 16 amino acids. Trimming took 0 bases from V and 7 from J; bases not matched to a gene: 4. CDR3 nucleotide sequence: TGTGCCAGCAGTTTAGCGACTAGCGGGAGGCCTTATACGCAGTATTTT. Translated: CASSLATSGRPYTQYF.

In this sample, this clonotype turned up many times. V gene TRBV5-6 combines with J gene TRBJ1-1, with 8 positions matching TRBD1. This CDR3 is built from 15 residues. J lost 5 bases, V lost 4 bases, and 10 bases had no gene match. The V gene's germline CDR1 is SGHDT and CDR2 YYEEEE. CDR3 nucleotides: TGTGCCAGCAGCCGGTGGACAGGGCCCGAAACTGAAGCTTTCTTT. Translated, it gives CASSRWTGPETEAFF.

This clonotype occurred many times. The chain joins TRBV7-2 to TRBJ2-2, with a tentative D call TRBD1 (5 bases). CDR1 and CDR2 from the germline V gene are SGHTA and FQGNSA. The V and J ends lost 5 bases and 1 base respectively, with 11 bases between them. The CDR3 extends over 15 amino acids. The CDR3 loop reads CASSPDILNTGELFF. The CDR3 DNA reads as TGTGCCAGCAGCCCGGACATTCTGAACACCGGGGAGCTGTTTTTT. Combining the CDR3 with reference TRBV7-2 and TRBJ2-2 gives the whole variable domain GAGVSQSPSNKVTEKGKDVELRCDPISGHTALYWYRQSLGQGLEFLIYFQGNSAPDKSGLPSDRFSAERTGGSVSTLTIQRTQQEDSAVYLCASSPDILNTGELFFGEGSRLTVL.

This clonotype was seen only a few times. This sequence joins TRBV3-1 and TRBJ2-7; D is unclear. Germline values: CDR1 LGHDT, CDR2 YNNKEL (reference sequence). This CDR3 has 14 residues. V was pared by 0 bases and J by 2 bases, with 8 bases between. CDR3 DNA: TGTGCCAGCAGCCAAGAACAGATGACCTACGAGCAGTACTTC. It translates to CASSQEQMTYEQYF.

On this clonotype: One end of the junction is discordant with germline, which a read error may explain. The J gene is TRBJ2-2, the V gene TRBV7-2; D is possibly TRBD1 (6 bases). This CDR3 region has 15 residues. Germline assignment: CDR1 SGHTA and CDR2 FQGNSA. The CDR3 region is CASSSRARGPHRCVF. The CDR3 coding sequence is TGTGCCAGCAGCTCCCGGGCCAGGGGCCCGCACCGTTGTGTTTTT.

The gene calls are TRBV5-1 and TRBJ2-1, with 7 bases aligning to TRBD2. The trim removed 4 bases at V and 11 bases at J, leaving 12 bases unmatched. The CDR3 loop spans 14 amino acids. Germline V CDR1 and CDR2: SGHRS, YFSETQ. The CDR3 spells CASSPVGGSDKQFF. In DNA form, the CDR3 reads TGCGCCAGCAGCCCCGTGGGCGGGAGCGATAAGCAGTTCTTC.

In this sample, this clonotype turned up many times. The chain couples TRBV7-9 to TRBJ2-7; D not resolved. Looked up from germline, CDR1 is SEHNR and CDR2 is FQNEAQ (reference sequence). CDR3 length: 14 residues. V lost 2 bases and J lost 8, with 16 bases in between. CDR3 nucleotide sequence: TGTGCCAGCAGCTTATCGTCCTTCCCCGCTCAGCAGTACTTC. It translates to CASSLSSFPAQQYF.

Only a few counts were recorded for this clonotype. The V and J genes are TRBV7-3 and TRBJ2-1; a possible D gene is TRBD1 (6 bases). The CDR3 runs to 15 residues. The V end lost 4 bases, the J end lost 6 bases, and 16 bases lay between the germline ends. Germline lookup yields CDR1 SGHTA and CDR2 FQGTGA. CDR3 residues: CASSSFGGYGNEQFF. CDR3 in DNA: TGTGCCAGCAGCTCGTTTGGGGGCTACGGCAATGAGCAGTTCTTC.

This chain links TRBV7-9 with TRBJ2-7, with TRBD1 as a possible D gene (6 bases). Germline V CDR1 and CDR2: SEHNR, FQNEAQ (reference sequence). The CDR3 runs to 15 residues. Trimming removed 5 bases at V and 0 bases at J, with 14 bases between. The CDR3 sequence is CASSQTRTVSYEQYF. The CDR3 DNA reads as TGTGCCAGCAGCCAAACCAGGACAGTCTCCTACGAGCAGTACTTC.

The V call is TRBV7-6, the J call TRBJ2-2; 7 positions match TRBD1. This CDR3 spans 16 amino acids. Germline CDR1 SGHVS, CDR2 FNYEAQ. J lost 3 bases, V lost 6 bases, and 10 bases had no gene match. CDR3 protein: CASSFSRGLYTGELFF. The CDR3 nucleotides read TGTGCCAGCAGTTTTAGTAGGGGGCTGTACACCGGGGAGCTGTTTTTT.

This clonotype has only a few counts. The chain has TRBV11-2 and TRBJ2-5, with D hard to call. CDR3 length equals 15 residues. Germline CDR1 is SGHAT and CDR2 is FQNNGV. V dropped 3 bases and J dropped 1 base, with 12 bases sitting between them. The CDR3 nucleotides are TGTGCCAGCAGCTTTCTTTCGGGCCTCCAAGAGACCCAGTACTTC. Translating it yields CASSFLSGLQETQYF.